Sequencing of this T cell receptor (beta chain) was carried out in a study of kidney transplant recipient with SARS-CoV-2 infection. The CDR3 is 12 amino acids. In TCRdb, the reads were re-called with MiXCR into one record per CDR3 protein. This table holds 200,000 to 250,000 distinct CDR3 sequences, about 28% found once. The chain employs TRBV12-3 or TRBV12-4 and TRBJ1-5, with a possible D match to TRBD1 (5 bases). Sequenced here: a blood sample, sampled at baseline and on day 111 from a kidney transplant recipient. This clonotype originated in a young adult male patient who had COVID-19 and was a kidney transplant recipient. Some T cells may be the graft donor's. The CDR3: CTSSRDNQPQHF. CDR3 bases: TGTACTAGTTCCAGGGACAATCAGCCCCAGCATTTT.